Shown below are 24 T cell receptor beta chains from a single sample sequenced in a study of T cell responses to AZD1222 COVID-19 vaccine. The assay was immunoSEQ multiplex PCR, and TCRdb's table has in-frame clones only and misses some. The sample shows some 90,000 clones, around 90% of them seen only once. The specimen was peripheral blood, collected on day 0 of AZD1222 vaccination. The source is an adult in good health.

The J gene is TRBJ2-5, the V gene TRBV19; 10 bases agree with TRBD2. The CDR3 is 16 residues long. Germline trimming cut 3 bases from V and 5 bases from J; bases unmatched to any gene: 9. CDR1 LNHDA and CDR2 SQIVND come from the germline V gene (reference sequence). The CDR3 loop reads CASSILAGARGETQYF. The DNA of the CDR3 is TGTGCCAGTAGTATCCTAGCGGGAGCTAGAGGGGAGACCCAGTACTTC.

The V gene is TRBV6-5, the J gene TRBJ2-7; 10 bases map to TRBD1. This CDR3 contains 15 residues. Germline assignment: CDR1 MNHEY and CDR2 SVGAGI. The V and J ends lost 2 bases and 5 bases, in that order; junction bases with no gene match: 6. The CDR3 sequence is CASSYARDRGHEQYF. CDR3 DNA sequence: TGTGCCAGCAGTTACGCCCGGGACAGGGGCCACGAGCAGTACTTC.

The V and J genes are TRBV28 and TRBJ2-7; 7 bases are shared with TRBD1. V gave up 10 bases and J gave up 4 bases; unmatched junction bases: 16. CDR1 is MDHEN, CDR2 SYDVKM, per germline. This CDR3 is built from 15 residues. The CDR3 here is CATRTGTEIPYEQYF. CDR3 DNA: TGTGCCACCCGAACCGGGACAGAGATACCATACGAGCAGTACTTC.

This clone was picked up one time. The chain couples TRBV14 to TRBJ1-1; no firm D call. Germline-derived CDR1 and CDR2 are SGHDN and FVKESK. With 1 base removed from V and 4 bases from J, the gap between germline ends came to 7 bases. CDR3 length: 13 amino acids. In DNA form, the CDR3 reads TGTGCCAGCAGCCAAGGGATCGTCACTGAAGCTTTCTTT. Amino acid sequence: CASSQGIVTEAFF.

The rearrangement links TRBV27 to TRBJ1-1; D not resolved. The V gene lost 8 bases and the J gene lost 1 base, with 5 bases spanning the gap. This CDR3 has 11 residues. The germline V gene encodes CDR1 MNHEY and CDR2 SMNVEV (reference sequence). The CDR3 bases are TGTGCCAGCGAGAAGAACACTGAAGCTTTCTTT. Protein product: CASEKNTEAFF.

This chain links TRBV2 with TRBJ1-2; TRBD1 is a possible D gene (6 bases). CDR3 size: 13 residues. CDR1 is SNHLY and CDR2 is FYNNEI in the germline V gene. Trimming stripped 8 bases from V and 8 bases from J, with 18 bases between. The CDR3 spells CASEGHWMGGYTF. For the CDR3, the DNA is TGTGCCAGCGAGGGACACTGGATGGGCGGCTACACCTTC.

The chain is built from TRBV3-1 (or the pseudogene TRBV3-2) and TRBJ2-2, with 11 bases fitting TRBD2. Trimming took 4 bases from V and 4 from J; bases not matched to a gene: 5. The CDR3 covers 16 residues. The germline V gene encodes CDR1 LGHDT and CDR2 YNNKEL (reference sequence). This CDR3 is CASSPELAGVTGELFF. CDR3 nucleotides: TGTGCCAGCAGCCCCGAACTAGCGGGAGTCACCGGGGAGCTGTTTTTT.

V usage is TRBV12-3 or TRBV12-4 and J usage is TRBJ2-3; D could derive from TRBD1 or TRBD2 (5 bases each). CDR3 size: 11 residues. Between the trimmed V and J ends, which lost 8 bases and 9 bases, there was a span of 12 bases. The CDR3 here is CASRLEGTQYF. As DNA, the CDR3 is TGTGCCAGCCGGCTCGAGGGGACGCAGTATTTT.

CDR3 DNA: TGTGCCAGCAGCCAATATAGGAGGCGAACCCGGGGAAACACCATATATTTT. Its protein product is CASSQYRRRTRGNTIYF. The chain links TRBV3-1 (or the pseudogene TRBV3-2) to TRBJ1-3; unclear D gene. Germline-derived CDR1 and CDR2 are LGHDT and YNNKEL (reference sequence). The CDR3 contains 17 residues. Trimming pared 2 bases from V and 4 bases from J, leaving 18 bases between.

The rearrangement uses TRBV9 and TRBJ2-7; 7 nucleotides align to TRBD2. Trimming removed 5 bases from V and 4 bases from J; junction bases left unmatched: 9. CDR1 and CDR2 (germline): SGDLS, YYNGEE. The CDR3 runs 14 residues. CDR3 in amino acids: CASSLGGEGYEQYF. CDR3 nucleotide sequence: TGTGCCAGCAGTCTCGGAGGGGAGGGGTACGAGCAGTACTTC.

The chain links TRBV27 to TRBJ2-2, with D possibly TRBD2 on 5 matching bases. The V and J ends lost 0 bases and 6 bases respectively, with 8 bases between them. Germline CDR1 reads MNHEY; CDR2 reads SMNVEV (reference sequence). The CDR3 sequence is 14 residues long. The CDR3 here is CASSLSRVAGELFF. CDR3 sequence (DNA): TGTGCCAGCAGTTTATCGAGGGTAGCCGGGGAGCTGTTTTTT.

In this sample, this clone turned up once. The CDR3 is CASSEALGQPQHF. CDR3 DNA sequence: TGTGCCAGCAGTGAAGCCCTAGGGCAGCCCCAGCATTTT. V is TRBV2 and J is TRBJ1-5; D is uncertain. CDR3 length: 13 residues. The V end lost 0 bases, the J end lost 7 bases, and 7 bases lay between the germline ends. Germline V CDR1 and CDR2: SNHLY, FYNNEI.

The chain has TRBV11-2 and TRBJ1-1, with TRBD1 as a possible D gene (6 bases). The germline V and J ends were trimmed by 4 bases and 1 base, with 10 bases remaining between them. Germline CDR1 SGHAT, CDR2 FQNNGV. The CDR3 totals 14 residues. The CDR3 DNA follows: TGTGCCAGCAGCTCAGGGACACCGAACACTGAAGCTTTCTTT. Residues: CASSSGTPNTEAFF.

The chain joins TRBV6-1 to TRBJ2-3; D remains unclear. Per the germline V gene, CDR1 is MNHNS and CDR2 is SASEGT. This CDR3 is 12 amino acids long. The V end was cut by 1 base, the J end by 5 bases, with 4 bases between. Here the CDR3 reads CASSEGGDTQYF. CDR3 DNA sequence: TGTGCCAGCAGTGAAGGGGGAGATACGCAGTATTTT.

This chain uses TRBV18 with TRBJ1-5, with no clear D. Trimming removed 3 bases at V and 5 bases at J, with 8 bases between. CDR1 and CDR2 from the germline V gene are KGHSH and LQKENI. CDR3 size: 13 residues. CDR3 amino acids: CASSPEKDQPQHF. The CDR3 coding sequence is TGTGCCAGCTCACCGGAGAAGGATCAGCCCCAGCATTTT.

The table lists this clone with a few counts. The J gene is TRBJ2-3, the V gene TRBV3-1 (or the pseudogene TRBV3-2); TRBD2 is a possible D gene (6 bases). In germline, CDR1 is LGHDT, CDR2 YNNKEL (reference sequence). Trimming removed 4 bases from V and 1 base from J, with 9 bases in between. CDR3 length equals 14 residues. CDR3 nucleotides: TGTGCCAGCAGCCGAATAGCGGGCACAGATACGCAGTATTTT. Translated: CASSRIAGTDTQYF.

V is TRBV18 and J is TRBJ2-7; a weak D match, TRBD2 (6 bases). V was pared by 3 bases and J by 3 bases, with 18 bases between. From germline, CDR1 is KGHSH and CDR2 LQKENI. The CDR3 spans 16 residues. CDR3 sequence (DNA): TGTGCCAGCTCACCGCGGGTAAGGCGGGACCACTACGAGCAGTACTTC. Its translation is CASSPRVRRDHYEQYF.

The CDR3 region is CAWSSGTSGINEQYF. DNA of the CDR3: TGTGCCTGGAGTTCCGGGACTAGCGGGATCAACGAGCAGTACTTC. V and J are TRBV30 and TRBJ2-7; 13 bases are shared with TRBD2. From germline, CDR1 is GTSNPN and CDR2 SVGIG (reference sequence). The CDR3 extends over 15 amino acids. The trim removed 2 bases at V and 5 bases at J, leaving 6 bases unmatched. Based on the CDR3 plus reference TRBV30 and TRBJ2-7, the full variable domain is SQTIHQWPATLVQPVGSPLSLECTVEGTSNPNLYWYRQAAGRGLQLLFYSVGIGQISSEVPQNLSASRPQDRQFILSSKKLLLSDSGFYLCAWSSGTSGINEQYFGPGTRLTVT.

CDR3 sequence: CASSRDGPYEQYF. The CDR3 nucleotides read TGTGCCAGCAGCCGGGACGGTCCCTACGAGCAGTACTTC. The V gene is TRBV3-1 (or the pseudogene TRBV3-2), the J gene TRBJ2-7; D may be TRBD1 or TRBD2 (5 bases each). Deletions cut 4 bases from V and 2 bases from J, with 9 bases between. This CDR3 has 13 residues. Germline CDR1 reads LGHDT; CDR2 reads YNNKEL (reference sequence).

The chain has TRBV28 and TRBJ1-4; the D is unclear. CDR1 is MDHEN and CDR2 is SYDVKM in the germline V gene. V lost 4 bases, J lost 0 bases, and 12 bases lay in between. The CDR3 is made up of 16 amino acids. The CDR3 loop is CASSSPGEATNEKLFF. The CDR3 nucleotides read TGTGCCAGCAGTTCCCCTGGGGAGGCAACTAATGAAAAACTGTTTTTT. Full variable domain (missing parts from reference TRBV28 and TRBJ1-4): DVKVTQSSRYLVKRTGEKVFLECVQDMDHENMFWYRQDPGLGLRLIYFSYDVKMKEKGDIPEGYSVSREKKERFSLILESASTNQTSMYLCASSSPGEATNEKLFFGSGTQLSVL.

The chain carries TRBV10-3 and TRBJ2-7; the match to TRBD2 covers 10 bases. CDR3 size: 15 residues. Germline CDR1 and CDR2: ENHRY and SYGVKD. J lost 3 bases, V lost 2 bases, and 4 bases had no gene match. The CDR3 coding sequence is TGTGCCATCAGTGAGAGGGCTAGCGGGAGCTACGAGCAGTACTTC. Protein product: CAISERASGSYEQYF.

CDR3 sequence reads: CSVTALYTEAFF. The DNA of the CDR3 is TGCAGCGTTACAGCTCTCTACACTGAAGCTTTCTTT. The chain recombines TRBV29-1 with TRBJ1-1; no reliable D call. The germline V gene encodes CDR1 SQVTM and CDR2 ANQGSEA. The CDR3 is 12 amino acids. The V gene lost 5 bases and the J gene lost 3 bases, with 10 bases spanning the gap.

This clone was observed a single time. The J gene is TRBJ2-3, the V gene TRBV6-2 or TRBV6-3, with 8 bases that match TRBD2. With V trimmed by 7 bases and J by 0 bases, 6 bases remained unmatched. The germline CDR1 and CDR2 sequences are MNHEY and SVGEGT. This CDR3 region has 15 residues. CDR3 sequence reads: CASTPWTSSTDTQYF. DNA of the CDR3: TGTGCCAGCACCCCGTGGACTAGCAGCACAGATACGCAGTATTTT.

The chain recombines TRBV27 with TRBJ2-7; D is ambiguous. Germline assignment: CDR1 MNHEY and CDR2 SMNVEV (reference sequence). The CDR3 totals 12 residues. V was pared by 8 bases and J by 0 bases, with 8 bases between. CDR3 sequence: CASLPSSYEQYF. As DNA, the CDR3 is TGTGCCAGCTTACCGAGCTCCTACGAGCAGTACTTC.